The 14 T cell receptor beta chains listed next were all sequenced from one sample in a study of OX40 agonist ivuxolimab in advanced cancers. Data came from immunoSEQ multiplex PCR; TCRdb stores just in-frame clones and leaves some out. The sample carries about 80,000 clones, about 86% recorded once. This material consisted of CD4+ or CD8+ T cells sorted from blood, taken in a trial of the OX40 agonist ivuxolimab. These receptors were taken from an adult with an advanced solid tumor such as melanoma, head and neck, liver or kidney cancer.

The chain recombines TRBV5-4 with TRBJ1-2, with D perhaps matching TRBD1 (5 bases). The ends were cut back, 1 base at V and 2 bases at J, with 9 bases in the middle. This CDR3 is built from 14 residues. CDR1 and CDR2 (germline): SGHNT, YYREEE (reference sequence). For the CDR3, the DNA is TGTGCCAGCAGCTTGCGGGACGGAAACTATGGCTACACCTTC. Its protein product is CASSLRDGNYGYTF.

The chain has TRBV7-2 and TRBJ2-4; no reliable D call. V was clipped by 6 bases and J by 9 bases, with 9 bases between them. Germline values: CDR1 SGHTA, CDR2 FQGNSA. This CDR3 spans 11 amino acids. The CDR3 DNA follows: TGTGCCAGCAGTTCAGGAACCATTCAGTACTTC. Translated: CASSSGTIQYF.

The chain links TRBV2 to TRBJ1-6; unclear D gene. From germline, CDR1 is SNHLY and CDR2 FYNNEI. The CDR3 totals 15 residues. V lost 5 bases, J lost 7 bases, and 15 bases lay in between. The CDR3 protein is CASSKERHNNSPLHF. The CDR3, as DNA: TGTGCCAGCAGTAAAGAGAGACACAACAATTCACCCCTCCACTTT.

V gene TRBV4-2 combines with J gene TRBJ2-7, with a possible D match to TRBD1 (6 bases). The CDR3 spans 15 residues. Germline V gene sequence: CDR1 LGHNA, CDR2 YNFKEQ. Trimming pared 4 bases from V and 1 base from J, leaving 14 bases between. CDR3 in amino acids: CASSRETGGSYEQYF. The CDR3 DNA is TGTGCCAGCAGCCGAGAGACAGGTGGGTCCTACGAGCAGTACTTC.

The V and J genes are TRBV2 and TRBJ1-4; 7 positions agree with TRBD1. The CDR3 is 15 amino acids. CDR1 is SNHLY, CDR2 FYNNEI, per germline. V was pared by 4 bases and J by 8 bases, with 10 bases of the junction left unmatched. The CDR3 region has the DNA TGTGCCAGCAGTGTAGTAAGGGGGCAAAAGGAAAAACTGTTTTTT. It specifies CASSVVRGQKEKLFF. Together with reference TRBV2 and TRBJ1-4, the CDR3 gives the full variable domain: EPEVTQTPSHQVTQMGQEVILRCVPISNHLYFYWYRQILGQKVEFLVSFYNNEISEKSEIFDDQFSVERPDGSNFTLKIRSTKLEDSAMYFCASSVVRGQKEKLFFGSGTQLSVL.

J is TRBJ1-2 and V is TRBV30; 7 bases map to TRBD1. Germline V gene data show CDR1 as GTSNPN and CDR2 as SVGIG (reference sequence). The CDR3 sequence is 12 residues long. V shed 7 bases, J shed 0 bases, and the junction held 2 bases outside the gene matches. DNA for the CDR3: TGTGCCTTGGGGACAGCTAACTATGGCTACACCTTC. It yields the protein CALGTANYGYTF.

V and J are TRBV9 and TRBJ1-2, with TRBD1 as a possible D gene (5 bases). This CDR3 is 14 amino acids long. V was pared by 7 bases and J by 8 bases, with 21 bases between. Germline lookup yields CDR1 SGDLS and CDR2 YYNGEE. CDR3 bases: TGTGCCAGCGCCCGGGTGGTCCTAGGGGAAGGCTACACCTTC. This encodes CASARVVLGEGYTF.

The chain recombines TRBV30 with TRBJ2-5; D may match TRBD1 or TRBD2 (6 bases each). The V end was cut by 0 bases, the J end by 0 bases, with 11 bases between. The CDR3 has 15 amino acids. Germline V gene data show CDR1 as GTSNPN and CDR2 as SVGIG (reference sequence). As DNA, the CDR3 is TGTGCCTGGAGTGTGGGGGGCGCGTACCAAGAGACCCAGTACTTC. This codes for CAWSVGGAYQETQYF.

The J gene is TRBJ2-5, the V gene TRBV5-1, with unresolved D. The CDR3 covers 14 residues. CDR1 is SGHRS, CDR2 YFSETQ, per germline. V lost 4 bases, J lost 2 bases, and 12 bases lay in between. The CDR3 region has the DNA TGCGCCAGCAGCGCGGAGCCGACTCAAGAGACCCAGTACTTC. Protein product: CASSAEPTQETQYF.

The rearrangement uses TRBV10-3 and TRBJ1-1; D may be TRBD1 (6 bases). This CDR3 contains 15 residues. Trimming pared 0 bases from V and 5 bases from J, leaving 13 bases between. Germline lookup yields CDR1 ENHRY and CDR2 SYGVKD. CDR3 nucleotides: TGTGCCATCAGTGAGTCGGGGGGGGCAGGGACTGAAGCTTTCTTT. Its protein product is CAISESGGAGTEAFF.

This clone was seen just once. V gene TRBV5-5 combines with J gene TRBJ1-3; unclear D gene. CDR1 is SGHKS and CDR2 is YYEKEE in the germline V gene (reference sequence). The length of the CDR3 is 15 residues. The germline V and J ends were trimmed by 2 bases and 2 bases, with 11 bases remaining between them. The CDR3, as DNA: TGTGCCAGCAGCTTCTCGAGGGAAACTGGAAACACCATATATTTT. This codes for CASSFSRETGNTIYF.

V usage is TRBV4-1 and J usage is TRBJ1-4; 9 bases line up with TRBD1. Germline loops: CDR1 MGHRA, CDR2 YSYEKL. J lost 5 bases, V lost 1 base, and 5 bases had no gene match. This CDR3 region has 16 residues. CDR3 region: CASSQVRTGENEKLFF. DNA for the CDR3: TGCGCCAGCAGCCAAGTTAGGACAGGGGAGAATGAAAAACTGTTTTTT.

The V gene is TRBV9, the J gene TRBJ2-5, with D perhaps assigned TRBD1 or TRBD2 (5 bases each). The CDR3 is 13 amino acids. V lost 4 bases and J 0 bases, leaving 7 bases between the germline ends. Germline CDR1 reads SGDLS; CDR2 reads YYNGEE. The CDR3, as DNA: TGTGCCAGCAGCCGGGACGACCAAGAGACCCAGTACTTC. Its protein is CASSRDDQETQYF.

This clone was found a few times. The CDR3 is CASRDKQNYGYTF. The CDR3, as DNA: TGTGCCAGCAGAGACAAACAGAACTATGGCTACACCTTC. The genes are TRBV6-5 and TRBJ1-2; D call uncertain. The V gene's germline CDR1 is MNHEY and CDR2 SVGAGI. Trimming removed 6 bases at V and 2 bases at J, with 10 bases between. The CDR3 contains 13 residues.